These 30 T cell receptor beta chains were sequenced from one sample in a study of CD8 T cells in Susac syndrome. Reverse transcription of about 0.5 to 1 ug RNA was carried out with random hexamers. TCRdb reanalysed the immunoSEQ multiplex PCR reads using MiXCR and keeps one entry per CDR3 protein. The data contain 250,000 to 350,000 distinct CDR3 sequences, roughly 84% of them singletons. The sequenced sample consisted of CD8+ T cells from PBMCs. These receptors were obtained from a human donor with multiple sclerosis.

The rearrangement links TRBV10-3 to TRBJ2-7, with TRBD1 matching over 8 bases. Germline loops: CDR1 ENHRY, CDR2 SYGVKD. The CDR3 contains 12 residues. Trimming removed 10 bases from V and 2 bases from J; junction bases left unmatched: 4. The CDR3 loop reads CASQQGAYEQYF. In DNA, the CDR3 is TGTGCCAGCCAACAGGGGGCCTACGAGCAGTACTTC.

This clonotype appeared a few times. The genes are TRBV6-5 and TRBJ1-1; D is unclear. This CDR3 contains 15 residues. V was clipped by 0 bases and J by 0 bases, with 8 bases between them. The germline CDR1 and CDR2 sequences are MNHEY and SVGAGI. The CDR3 region is CASSYSNSLNTEAFF. The CDR3 coding sequence is TGTGCCAGCAGTTACTCGAATAGTCTGAACACTGAAGCTTTCTTT.

This chain uses TRBV14 with TRBJ2-7; no definite D call. Germline lookup yields CDR1 SGHDN and CDR2 FVKESK. Between the trimmed V and J ends, which lost 4 bases and 6 bases, there was a span of 19 bases. This CDR3 has 15 residues. The CDR3 coding sequence is TGTGCCAGCAGCCCGCTCGACCGAAACTACGGCGAGCAGTACTTC. It yields the protein CASSPLDRNYGEQYF. Full variable domain (remainder filled in from reference TRBV14 and TRBJ2-7): EAGVTQFPSHSVIEKGQTVTLRCDPISGHDNLYWYRRVMGKEIKFLLHFVKESKQDESGMPNNRFLAERTGGTYSTLKVQPAELEDSGVYFCASSPLDRNYGEQYFGPGTRLTVT.

The CDR3 reads CSAPGPLSYNEQFF. The CDR3 DNA reads TGCAGTGCTCCTGGACCGCTCTCCTACAATGAGCAGTTCTTC. This sequence joins TRBV20-1 and TRBJ2-1; D remains ambiguous. There are 14 residues in the CDR3. Looked up from germline, CDR1 is DFQATT and CDR2 is SNEGSKA (reference sequence). V gave up 5 bases and J gave up 0 bases, with 11 bases separating them.

The chain couples TRBV13 to TRBJ1-2, with 9 bases identical to TRBD1. From germline, CDR1 is PRHDT and CDR2 FYEKMQ (reference sequence). V was clipped by 5 bases and J by 6 bases; unmatched bases: 10. The CDR3 is made up of 15 amino acids. The DNA for the CDR3 is TGTGCCAGCAGCCAAATTGGAGACAGGGGGGATGGCTACACCTTC. This codes for CASSQIGDRGDGYTF.

V is TRBV7-9 and J is TRBJ2-7, with D perhaps TRBD2 (6 bases). CDR1 is SEHNR and CDR2 is FQNEAQ in the germline V gene (reference sequence). V lost 5 bases and J lost 5, with 19 bases in between. The length of the CDR3 is 15 residues. CDR3 protein: CASSPKRAGRDEQYF. The CDR3 region has the DNA TGTGCCAGCAGCCCTAAGAGGGCGGGAAGAGACGAGCAGTACTTC.

V is TRBV28 and J is TRBJ2-7; 9 nucleotides agree with TRBD2. V shed 3 bases, J shed 5 bases, and the junction held 2 bases outside the gene matches. The germline CDR1 and CDR2 sequences are MDHEN and SYDVKM. The CDR3 is 13 residues long. CDR3 protein: CASSLREGDEQYF. DNA for the CDR3: TGTGCCAGCAGTTTGCGGGAGGGGGACGAGCAGTACTTC.

The chain employs TRBV7-8 and TRBJ1-1, with D possibly matching TRBD1 (6 bases). From germline, CDR1 is SGHVS and CDR2 FQNEAQ. The CDR3 has 18 amino acids. The germline V and J ends were trimmed by 2 bases and 1 base, with 20 bases remaining between them. The CDR3: CASSLYGSGVYTNTEAFF. The CDR3 nucleotides read TGTGCCAGCAGCTTATATGGATCAGGGGTATACACGAACACTGAAGCTTTCTTT.

The J gene is TRBJ2-7, the V gene TRBV6-2 or TRBV6-3; the D is unclear. This CDR3 has 14 residues. The germline gives CDR1 MNHEY, CDR2 SVGEGT. Trimming left V 0 bases short and J 0 bases short, with 6 bases between. The CDR3 protein is CASSYSRHSYEQYF. The CDR3 nucleotides are TGTGCCAGCAGTTACTCGAGGCACTCCTACGAGCAGTACTTC.

The rearrangement joins TRBV5-1 to TRBJ2-5; 7 bases map to TRBD2. V trimming: 0 bases; J trimming: 5 bases; junction bases outside the gene matches: 10. This CDR3 contains 16 residues. Germline V gives CDR1 SGHRS, CDR2 YFSETQ. The DNA for the CDR3 is TGCGCCAGCAGCTTGGTACTAGCGAAACTGGAGGAGACCCAGTACTTC. Protein: CASSLVLAKLEETQYF.

J is TRBJ2-5 and V is TRBV3-1; D may be TRBD2 (6 bases). Trimming left V 4 bases short and J 5 bases short, with 17 bases between. The germline gives CDR1 LGHDT, CDR2 YNNKEL (reference sequence). CDR3 length: 15 amino acids. The CDR3 nucleotides read TGTGCCAGCAGCCCCCGACTAGGAACGGCGGAGACCCAGTACTTC. Amino acids: CASSPRLGTAETQYF.

The V gene is TRBV20-1, the J gene TRBJ2-4, with 7 bases matching TRBD2. The CDR3 length is 15 residues. J lost 8 bases, V lost 5 bases, and 15 bases had no gene match. CDR1 and CDR2 (germline): DFQATT, SNEGSKA (reference sequence). The CDR3 nucleotides are TGCAGTGCTCTGTCGGGGGGAGGTCTTATTTACATTCAGTACTTC. It is translated as CSALSGGGLIYIQYF.

A single count supports this clonotype. The chain couples TRBV5-6 to TRBJ2-3, with D perhaps TRBD2 (6 bases). Trimming stripped 4 bases from V and 4 bases from J, with 10 bases between. Germline CDR1 SGHDT, CDR2 YYEEEE. This CDR3 contains 13 residues. The DNA for the CDR3 is TGTGCCAGCAGCCCGGGGGATGCAGATACGCAGTATTTT. Amino acids: CASSPGDADTQYF. Variable domain in full (rest from reference TRBV5-6 and TRBJ2-3): DAGVTQSPTHLIKTRGQQVTLRCSPKSGHDTVSWYQQALGQGPQFIFQYYEEEERQRGNFPDRFSGHQFPNYSSELNVNALLLGDSALYLCASSPGDADTQYFGPGTRLTVL.

This chain uses TRBV7-9 with TRBJ2-5; 8 bases are a match to TRBD2. This CDR3 has 18 amino acids. V lost 2 bases and J lost 5; bases outside the gene matches: 16. Germline V CDR1 and CDR2: SEHNR, FQNEAQ (reference sequence). CDR3 nucleotides: TGTGCCAGCAGCTTATTGGGACGGGAGGGTCCTCCACAGGAGACCCAGTACTTC. This encodes CASSLLGREGPPQETQYF.

In its sample, this clonotype was seen once. The genes are TRBV24-1 and TRBJ2-2, with D maybe TRBD2 (6 bases). The V gene's germline CDR1 is KGHDR and CDR2 SFDVKD. The CDR3 spans 13 residues. V was cut by 10 bases and J by 7 bases, with 15 bases left in between. Here the CDR3 DNA reads TGTGCCACTGGCGGGGAGGACGACGGGGAGCTGTTTTTT. It is translated as CATGGEDDGELFF.

The chain employs TRBV7-9 and TRBJ2-1; D not resolved. CDR1 and CDR2 (germline): SEHNR, FQNEAQ (reference sequence). The CDR3 length is 12 residues. The V gene lost 4 bases and the J gene lost 3 bases, with 4 bases spanning the gap. In nucleotides, the CDR3 is TGTGCCAGCAGCTGGAACTACAATGAGCAGTTCTTC. Its protein is CASSWNYNEQFF.

This clonotype has only a few counts. The rearrangement links TRBV7-9 to TRBJ2-7, with 8 positions matching TRBD2. CDR1 is SEHNR and CDR2 is FQNEAQ in the germline V gene (reference sequence). The CDR3 runs 15 residues. Germline trimming cut 2 bases from V and 6 bases from J; bases unmatched to any gene: 9. The CDR3 nucleotides are TGTGCCAGCAGCTTATGGATCGGGAGGGCCGTCGAGCAGTACTTC. Protein product: CASSLWIGRAVEQYF.

This clonotype was seen only once. This chain connects TRBV28 to TRBJ1-2; maybe TRBD1 (6 bases). Germline V CDR1 and CDR2: MDHEN, SYDVKM. The length of the CDR3 is 14 residues. V was shortened by 7 bases and J by 5 bases, with 17 bases between the two germline ends. DNA for the CDR3: TGTGCCAGCACCCGCCCGGGGGCGGGGTATGGCTACACCTTC. Its translation: CASTRPGAGYGYTF.

The chain joins TRBV7-8 to TRBJ2-5; the D call may be TRBD1 or TRBD2 (5 bases each). Trimming left V 1 base short and J 5 bases short, with 8 bases between. Germline CDR1 is SGHVS and CDR2 is FQNEAQ. The CDR3 runs 13 residues. CDR3 nucleotides: TGTGCCAGCAGCTTAGAGTGGGGGGAGACCCAGTACTTC. This sequence encodes CASSLEWGETQYF.

The chain couples TRBV6-5 to TRBJ2-1, with D hard to call. The CDR3 extends over 15 amino acids. Germline loops: CDR1 MNHEY, CDR2 SVGAGI. V was shortened by 2 bases and J by 5 bases, with 13 bases between the two germline ends. This CDR3 reads CASSYQLEPHNEQFF. CDR3 in DNA: TGTGCCAGCAGTTACCAGCTAGAGCCCCACAATGAGCAGTTCTTC.

The V and J genes are TRBV4-1 and TRBJ1-6; D is unclear. From germline, CDR1 is MGHRA and CDR2 YSYEKL. V shed 3 bases and J shed 14 bases, with 8 bases lying between them. The CDR3 covers 11 residues. Written as DNA, the CDR3 is TGCGCCAGCAGCCAGGGGATATCCCTCCACTTT. Translated, it gives CASSQGISLHF.

The rearrangement joins TRBV21-1 to TRBJ2-7; TRBD1 is the table's D call, not checked against the DNA. TRBV21-1 is recorded as a pseudogene. CDR3 length equals 13 residues. The DNA for the CDR3 is TGTGCCAGCAGCAGCGGACAGTCAAGAGAGCAGTACTTC. Protein product: CASSSGQSREQYF.

The rearrangement uses TRBV2 and TRBJ2-1; TRBD2 matches at 7 bases. Losses at the gene ends were 6 bases for V and 0 bases for J; bases not matched to a gene: 5. Germline V CDR1 and CDR2: SNHLY, FYNNEI. The CDR3 has 15 residues. The CDR3: CASRRAGSSYNEQFF. The DNA of the CDR3 is TGTGCCAGCAGACGAGCGGGGAGCTCCTACAATGAGCAGTTCTTC.

This chain connects TRBV6-1 to TRBJ1-1; a possible D gene is TRBD1 (5 bases). This CDR3 region has 16 residues. CDR1 and CDR2 from the germline V gene are MNHNS and SASEGT. Trimming shortened V by 6 bases and J by 0 bases, and 17 bases separated the two germline ends. The CDR3 DNA sequence: TGTGCCAGCAGACTAGAGACCGGGACTGTGAACACTGAAGCTTTCTTT. Translating it yields CASRLETGTVNTEAFF.

A note on this clonotype: Mismatch with germline at one junction end may stem from a read error. The chain links TRBV6-1 to TRBJ2-3; D is ambiguous. From germline, CDR1 is MNHNS and CDR2 SASEGT. This CDR3 region has 12 residues. The CDR3: CASSRERRVVPF. CDR3 coding DNA: TGTGCCAGCAGTCGCGAAAGACGAGTGGTCCCTTTT.

The gene calls are TRBV28 and TRBJ2-7; TRBD1 matches 9 bases. CDR1 and CDR2 from the germline V gene are MDHEN and SYDVKM. Germline trimming cut 8 bases from V and 4 bases from J; bases unmatched to any gene: 3. The CDR3 is 12 residues long. CDR3 loop: CASRGQGYEQYF. CDR3 in DNA: TGTGCCAGCCGTGGACAGGGGTACGAGCAGTACTTC.

There are a few counts of this clonotype. This chain joins TRBV4-1 and TRBJ2-7, with 7 bases that match TRBD2. CDR1 and CDR2 (germline): MGHRA, YSYEKL. This CDR3 has 14 amino acids. V lost 4 bases and J lost 2; bases outside the gene matches: 5. The CDR3 nucleotides are TGCGCCAGCAGCCGCGCTAGCGGAGCCTACGAGCAGTACTTC. As protein: CASSRASGAYEQYF.

CDR3 sequence (DNA): TGCAGTTTTAGGAGACTAGCGGGGATAGATACGCAGTATTTT. It encodes CSFRRLAGIDTQYF. The chain has TRBV20-1 and TRBJ2-3, with TRBD2 matching over 11 bases. Germline assignment: CDR1 DFQATT and CDR2 SNEGSKA (reference sequence). The J segment lost 5 bases and the V segment lost 8 bases, leaving 9 bases of the junction unmatched. This CDR3 is built from 14 residues.

V and J are TRBV19 and TRBJ2-6, with 7 nucleotides matching TRBD2. The V and J ends lost 5 bases and 9 bases, in that order; junction bases with no gene match: 10. The CDR3 runs to 15 residues. Per germline, CDR1 LNHDA and CDR2 SQIVND (reference sequence). CDR3 nucleotides: TGTGCCAGTAGTCTTTCCGCGGGAGATGGCAACGTCCTGACTTTC. Amino acids: CASSLSAGDGNVLTF.

V and J are TRBV15 and TRBJ2-3; a possible D gene is TRBD1 (6 bases). Between the trimmed V and J ends, which lost 9 bases and 1 base, there was a span of 17 bases. CDR1 LNHNV and CDR2 YYDKDF come from the germline V gene (reference sequence). The CDR3 length is 15 residues. The CDR3 DNA follows: TGTGCCACGGGGGCCCCCAAACGCGGCACAGATACGCAGTATTTT. Its protein product is CATGAPKRGTDTQYF.